Each of the 17 T cell receptor beta chains below was sequenced from the same sample in a study of blood T cells in healthy people across ages. Primers used in a second PCR of about 7 to 12 cycles were a sample-barcoded 5' primer and a J-beta primer mix. TCRdb re-called the 5' RACE reads with MiXCR, one entry per CDR3 protein. The profile shows hundreds of thousands of distinct CDR3 sequences, around 43% of them singletons. The sample comprised blood. The receptors were gathered from an older man in good health.

The count of this clonotype is one. The V call is TRBV20-1, the J call TRBJ2-3; D is undetermined. Germline CDR1 DFQATT, CDR2 SNEGSKA (reference sequence). This CDR3 is 14 amino acids long. V lost 1 base to trimming and J lost 1 base, with 9 bases between them. The CDR3 DNA follows: TGCAGTGCTAGAGTTCCCTTTGGCACAGATACGCAGTATTTT. Its translation is CSARVPFGTDTQYF.

The sample holds a few counts of this clonotype. V is TRBV5-4 and J is TRBJ2-7; TRBD2 agrees at 11 bases. The CDR3 covers 17 residues. Trimming at V came to 0 bases and at J to 0 bases, leaving 5 bases not matched to a gene. Germline CDR1 reads SGHNT; CDR2 reads YYREEE (reference sequence). CDR3: CASSLGPSGGISYEQYF. CDR3 bases: TGTGCCAGCAGCTTGGGTCCTAGCGGGGGGATCTCCTACGAGCAGTACTTC.

The J gene is TRBJ2-5, the V gene TRBV2; 8 bases align to TRBD1. Germline CDR1 and CDR2: SNHLY and FYNNEI. This CDR3 has 15 residues. The V gene end was trimmed by 9 bases and the J gene end by 5 bases; junction bases not matched to a gene: 14. The CDR3 loop reads CASNQQSGGRETQYF. CDR3 DNA sequence: TGTGCCAGTAACCAACAATCAGGGGGCAGGGAGACCCAGTACTTC.

The genes are TRBV5-6 and TRBJ2-1, with D perhaps matching TRBD2 (6 bases). The CDR3 has 15 amino acids. Between the trimmed V and J ends, which lost 1 base and 3 bases, there was a span of 11 bases. From germline, CDR1 is SGHDT and CDR2 YYEEEE. CDR3 in DNA: TGTGCCAGCAGCTTGAGAGGAGGGGTCTACAATGAGCAGTTCTTC. This gives the protein CASSLRGGVYNEQFF.

V usage is TRBV2 and J usage is TRBJ2-3; 16 bases are a match to TRBD2. The CDR3 runs 16 residues. After removal of 7 bases from V and 3 bases from J, the junction contained 4 bases not matched to a gene. Germline lookup yields CDR1 SNHLY and CDR2 FYNNEI. The DNA for the CDR3 is TGTGCCAGCATACCGGGACTAGCGGGAGGGACAGATACGCAGTATTTT. Translating gives CASIPGLAGGTDTQYF.

V gene TRBV20-1 combines with J gene TRBJ2-4; D remains unclear. Germline V gene data show CDR1 as DFQATT and CDR2 as SNEGSKA (reference sequence). V shed 1 base and J shed 0 bases, with 4 bases lying between them. This CDR3 region has 13 residues. The CDR3 reads CSARVTAKNIQYF. CDR3 nucleotides: TGCAGTGCTAGAGTCACAGCCAAAAACATTCAGTACTTC.

This clonotype appeared a few times. This chain links TRBV20-1 with TRBJ2-3; D is uncertain. Germline V gene sequence: CDR1 DFQATT, CDR2 SNEGSKA (reference sequence). Deletions cut 3 bases from V and 2 bases from J, with 12 bases between. This CDR3 is 14 amino acids long. CDR3 sequence: CSASSQEITDTQYF. CDR3 nucleotides: TGCAGTGCTAGTTCGCAGGAGATCACAGATACGCAGTATTTT.

The rearrangement joins TRBV20-1 to TRBJ1-5; D is ambiguous. CDR1 and CDR2 (germline): DFQATT, SNEGSKA (reference sequence). Trimming took off 5 bases at V and 2 bases at J, with 16 bases between the two ends. This CDR3 has 15 residues. CDR3 protein: CSAATWGEGNQPQHF. CDR3 nucleotides: TGCAGTGCTGCCACATGGGGAGAAGGCAATCAGCCCCAGCATTTT.

The gene calls are TRBV28 and TRBJ2-1, with 9 bases identical to TRBD2. The CDR3 runs to 12 residues. V gave up 4 bases and J gave up 13 bases; unmatched junction bases: 5. The germline V gene encodes CDR1 MDHEN and CDR2 SYDVKM. The CDR3 DNA follows: TGTGCCAGCAGTTCAGGGACTAGCCCTCAGTTCTTC. This sequence encodes CASSSGTSPQFF.

The V call is TRBV6-5, the J call TRBJ2-5; a possible D gene is TRBD1 (5 bases). Trimming took off 6 bases at V and 2 bases at J, with 13 bases between the two ends. The CDR3 is 14 amino acids. Germline assignment: CDR1 MNHEY and CDR2 SVGAGI. CDR3 residues: CASRGLGRQETQYF. DNA of the CDR3: TGTGCCAGCAGAGGGTTGGGGCGGCAAGAGACCCAGTACTTC.

For this clonotype: The junction departs from the called germline gene at one end, perhaps through a read error. The chain has TRBV5-1 and TRBJ1-6, with a possible D match to TRBD1 (5 bases). The germline V gene has CDR1 SGHRS and CDR2 YFSETQ. This CDR3 contains 14 residues. Written as DNA, the CDR3 is TGCGCCAGCAGCGTCGGGACGGTTAATTCACCCCCCCACTTT. Amino acids: CASSVGTVNSPPHF.

Only a few counts were recorded for this clonotype. V is TRBV9 and J is TRBJ2-7, with 7 bases identical to TRBD1. This CDR3 spans 15 amino acids. Germline-derived CDR1 and CDR2 are SGDLS and YYNGEE. Trimming took 4 bases from V and 2 from J; bases not matched to a gene: 9. CDR3 region: CASSLAHGQAYEQYF. Here the CDR3 DNA reads TGTGCCAGCAGCCTCGCCCACGGACAGGCCTACGAGCAGTACTTC.

The rearrangement uses TRBV3-1 and TRBJ1-6; TRBD1 agrees at 9 bases. The V gene's germline CDR1 is LGHDT and CDR2 YNNKEL (reference sequence). The CDR3 has 16 residues. Losses at the gene ends were 3 bases for V and 8 bases for J; bases not matched to a gene: 8. The CDR3 region has the DNA TGTGCCAGCAGCCAGGCGCCGGGACAGGGATATTCACCCCTCCACTTT. Translation: CASSQAPGQGYSPLHF. The whole variable domain, remainder taken from reference TRBV3-1 and TRBJ1-6, is DTAVSQTPKYLVTQMGNDKSIKCEQNLGHDTMYWYKQDSKKFLKIMFSYNNKELIINETVPNRFSPKSPDKAHLNLHINSLELGDSAVYFCASSQAPGQGYSPLHFGNGTRLTVT.

The gene calls are TRBV9 and TRBJ2-1; possibly TRBD2 for D (7 bases). Germline V gene lookup returns CDR1 SGDLS and CDR2 YYNGEE. The ends were cut back, 4 bases at V and 10 bases at J, with 21 bases in the middle. The CDR3 contains 15 residues. The CDR3 DNA follows: TGTGCCAGCAGCCTAGGGGGGGACATATCCCACGAGCAGTTCTTC. It codes for CASSLGGDISHEQFF.

The chain joins TRBV19 to TRBJ2-1; 11 bases align to TRBD2. CDR1 and CDR2 (germline): LNHDA, SQIVND (reference sequence). With V trimmed by 4 bases and J by 10 bases, 18 bases remained unmatched. The CDR3 covers 18 residues. The CDR3 here is CASSNQESRLAGRREQFF. The CDR3 coding sequence is TGTGCCAGTAGTAACCAGGAATCAAGACTAGCGGGAAGACGGGAGCAGTTCTTC.

This clonotype was counted only a few times. The chain couples TRBV20-1 to TRBJ2-7, with 10 bases that match TRBD2. Looked up from germline, CDR1 is DFQATT and CDR2 is SNEGSKA (reference sequence). Trimming at V came to 0 bases and at J to 2 bases, leaving 4 bases not matched to a gene. This CDR3 spans 15 amino acids. In nucleotides, the CDR3 is TGCAGTGCTAGAGATGAACTAGCGGGAACCTACGAGCAGTACTTC. As protein: CSARDELAGTYEQYF.

V gene TRBV7-3 combines with J gene TRBJ2-3; TRBD1 or TRBD2 may be the D gene (5 bases each). The germline V and J ends were trimmed by 2 bases and 4 bases, with 13 bases remaining between them. This CDR3 comprises 15 residues. CDR1 and CDR2 from the germline V gene are SGHTA and FQGTGA. CDR3 sequence (DNA): TGTGCCAGCAGCTTATCCCCCCAGGGACCAGATACGCAGTATTTT. This encodes CASSLSPQGPDTQYF.